Listed below are T cell receptor beta chains from one sample, sequenced in a study of CD8+ T cells in alopecia areata. The method was immunoSEQ multiplex PCR; TCRdb's version includes in-frame clones alone and lacks a portion of them. Altogether 80,000 to 100,000 clones are present, less than 50% being singletons, with the ten largest covering approximately 1.5%. Sequenced sample: CD4+ T cells sorted from blood. These receptors were obtained from a human donor with alopecia areata. The CDR3 runs from the conserved cysteine through the conserved F or W. A D gene is named only where the DNA matches it firmly. The listing skips clone size in some rows; elsewhere it reads once, few, many or a size class.

v_call: TRBV30; d_call: .; j_call: TRBJ2-3; clone_size: .; cdr3_aa: CAWSGSVLGRTDTQYF; cdr3_nt: TGTGCCTGGAGTGGTAGCGTGTTAGGACGCACAGATACGCAGTATTTT
v_call: TRBV5-1; d_call: TRBD2; j_call: TRBJ2-2; clone_size: .; cdr3_aa: CASSKIAGEYTGELFF; cdr3_nt: TGCGCCAGCAGCAAAATAGCGGGAGAGTATACCGGGGAGCTGTTTTTT
v_call: TRBV5-1; d_call: TRBD2; j_call: TRBJ2-7; clone_size: .; cdr3_aa: CASSHEGGAIYEQYF; cdr3_nt: TGCGCCAGCAGCCACGAGGGAGGGGCTATCTACGAGCAGTACTTC
v_call: TRBV29-1; d_call: TRBD1; j_call: TRBJ1-1; clone_size: few; cdr3_aa: CSVGQGGSEAFF; cdr3_nt: TGCAGCGTTGGGCAGGGGGGAAGTGAAGCTTTCTTT
v_call: TRBV28; d_call: .; j_call: TRBJ2-5; clone_size: few; cdr3_aa: CASNLGRDRETQYF; cdr3_nt: TGTGCCAGCAACCTCGGGAGAGATAGGGAGACCCAGTACTTC
v_call: TRBV5-1; d_call: .; j_call: TRBJ2-1; clone_size: few; cdr3_aa: CASSHEGTYNEQFF; cdr3_nt: TGCGCCAGCAGTCACGAGGGTACCTACAATGAGCAGTTCTTC
v_call: TRBV6-5; d_call: TRBD1; j_call: TRBJ2-7; clone_size: .; cdr3_aa: CASSGDRYSYEQYF; cdr3_nt: TGTGCCAGCAGTGGGGACAGATACTCCTACGAGCAGTACTTC
v_call: TRBV19; d_call: TRBD2; j_call: TRBJ2-1; clone_size: .; cdr3_aa: CASTVLAGDEQFF; cdr3_nt: TGTGCCTCAACCGTCCTAGCGGGGGATGAGCAGTTCTTC
v_call: TRBV7-9; d_call: TRBD1; j_call: TRBJ1-2; clone_size: few; cdr3_aa: CASSLALTGGKGGYTF; cdr3_nt: TGTGCCAGCAGCTTAGCGTTAACAGGGGGAAAGGGAGGCTACACCTTC
v_call: TRBV30; d_call: .; j_call: TRBJ2-7; clone_size: .; cdr3_aa: CAWIGGGIRREQYF; cdr3_nt: TGTGCCTGGATTGGCGGAGGGATTAGGCGCGAGCAGTACTTC
v_call: TRBV4-1; d_call: TRBD1; j_call: TRBJ2-1; clone_size: .; cdr3_aa: CASSQDLRTGYNEQFF; cdr3_nt: TGTGCCAGCAGCCAAGATCTCCGGACAGGCTACAATGAGCAGTTCTTC
v_call: TRBV10-3; d_call: .; j_call: TRBJ2-3; clone_size: few; cdr3_aa: CAISDLQSDTQYF; cdr3_nt: TGTGCCATCAGTGATTTGCAGTCAGATACGCAGTATTTT
v_call: TRBV30; d_call: .; j_call: TRBJ2-7; clone_size: .; cdr3_aa: CAWRSTLREQYF; cdr3_nt: TGTGCCTGGAGATCCACCTTGCGGGAGCAGTACTTC
v_call: TRBV7-2; d_call: .; j_call: TRBJ2-2; clone_size: once; cdr3_aa: CASSPRAGELFF; cdr3_nt: TGTGCCAGCAGCCCGAGGGCCGGGGAGCTGTTTTTT
v_call: TRBV7-2; d_call: .; j_call: TRBJ2-7; clone_size: .; cdr3_aa: CASSLVVGGIYEQYF; cdr3_nt: TGTGCCAGCAGCTTAGTCGTAGGTGGCATCTACGAGCAGTACTTC
v_call: TRBV30; d_call: TRBD1; j_call: TRBJ1-5; clone_size: few; cdr3_aa: CAWSRQGDQPQHF; cdr3_nt: TGTGCCTGGAGCCGACAGGGGGATCAGCCCCAGCATTTT
v_call: TRBV19; d_call: .; j_call: TRBJ1-5; clone_size: few; cdr3_aa: CASRPRDNNQPQHF; cdr3_nt: TGTGCCAGTAGACCCCGGGACAACAATCAGCCCCAGCATTTT
v_call: TRBV15; d_call: .; j_call: TRBJ2-7; clone_size: once; cdr3_aa: CATSRAGLLYEQYF; cdr3_nt: TGTGCCACCAGCAGAGCGGGCCTACTCTACGAGCAGTACTTC
v_call: TRBV14; d_call: TRBD1; j_call: TRBJ1-1; clone_size: .; cdr3_aa: CASSQGQGRTEAFF; cdr3_nt: TGTGCCAGCAGCCAGGGACAGGGACGAACTGAAGCTTTCTTT
v_call: TRBV2; d_call: TRBD2; j_call: TRBJ2-5; clone_size: .; cdr3_aa: CASREKAGVTETQYF; cdr3_nt: TGTGCCAGCAGAGAAAAAGCGGGAGTAACGGAGACCCAGTACTTC
v_call: TRBV7-2; d_call: .; j_call: TRBJ1-2; clone_size: few; cdr3_aa: CASSLDGRILNYGYTF; cdr3_nt: TGTGCCAGCAGCTTAGATGGCAGAATACTCAACTATGGCTACACCTTC
v_call: TRBV7-7; d_call: TRBD1; j_call: TRBJ2-5; clone_size: .; cdr3_aa: CASSPDRGQTQYF; cdr3_nt: TGTGCCAGCAGCCCGGACAGGGGACAGACCCAGTACTTC
v_call: TRBV5-1; d_call: .; j_call: TRBJ2-2; clone_size: few; cdr3_aa: CASRRYDAATELFF; cdr3_nt: TGCGCCAGCAGGAGGTACGATGCTGCGACGGAGCTGTTTTTT
v_call: TRBV5-1; d_call: TRBD1; j_call: TRBJ2-5; clone_size: .; cdr3_aa: CASSSGQGGETQYF; cdr3_nt: TGCGCCAGCAGCTCGGGACAGGGGGGAGAGACCCAGTACTTC
v_call: TRBV5-1; d_call: .; j_call: TRBJ2-7; clone_size: .; cdr3_aa: CASSLPGPSYEQYF; cdr3_nt: TGCGCCAGCAGCTTGCCGGGGCCTTCCTACGAGCAGTACTTC
v_call: TRBV2; d_call: .; j_call: TRBJ1-5; clone_size: .; cdr3_aa: CASREWGGAGQPQHF; cdr3_nt: TGTGCCAGCAGGGAGTGGGGGGGGGCAGGGCAGCCCCAGCATTTT